This T cell receptor (beta chain) comes out of a study of beta chain features in type 1 diabetes. Study observations and caveats: TCRB repertoires of naive, central memory and Treg cells appeared more similar among patients than among healthy donors.

The sequenced template was cDNA made from the entire isolated RNA. Clones were sequenced by immunoSEQ multiplex PCR, and TCRdb holds only the in-frame ones, with some missing. This sample carries about 130,000 clones, around 8.7% of them seen once, and the ten largest clones take roughly 0.74%. A word on this clone: Its target is not known.

CDR1 is SNHLY, CDR2 FYNNEI, per germline. This CDR3 contains 15 residues. V was pared by 5 bases and J by 2 bases, with 6 bases of the junction left unmatched. The authors sorted CD4+ naive, central memory, regulatory and stem cell-like memory cells via CD45RO/CCR7/CD25/CD127/CD95/CD27. The chain is built from TRBV2 and TRBJ2-3; 8 bases are shared with TRBD1. The sample taken for sequencing was central memory CD4+ T cells from blood. The TCR sequence derives from a man aged 18 to 30 in good health. The CDR3 DNA is TGTGCCAGCAGTTCCCGGACAGGGTACACAGATACGCAGTATTTT. Protein sequence: CASSSRTGYTDTQYF.